This is a list of T cell receptor beta chains from one sample in a study of T cells in Graves' hyperthyroidism and ophthalmopathy. TCRdb reanalysed the multiplex PCR reads using MiXCR and keeps one entry per CDR3 protein. The table lists 490,000 or so distinct CDR3 sequences, just under 20% of them singletons, with 47% in the top ten. Sequenced material: blood. The origin of the receptors is a man aged 35 to 55 with Graves' ophthalmopathy. Each CDR3 is given with its conserved first and last residue. The order of the fields is D gene, clone size, V gene, J gene, CDR3 DNA, CDR3 protein. A D gene is named only where the DNA matches it firmly. Clone size, where shown, is once, few, many, or a class for clones that have expanded.

TRBD2	many	TRBV6-1	TRBJ2-7	TGTGCCAGCGGTCAGCGGGGGGATCCCTACGAGCAGTACTTC	CASGQRGDPYEQYF
TRBD2	few	TRBV7-9	TRBJ2-1	TGTGCCAGCAGCTCGGCTGGACTAGCGGGGGGGTATCGTGGCAATGAGCAGTTCTTC	CASSSAGLAGGYRGNEQFF
TRBD2	few	TRBV20-1	TRBJ2-1	TGCAGTGCTAGAGGTAAACTAGCGGATGGTTTCTCCTACAATGAGCAGTTCTTC	CSARGKLADGFSYNEQFF
TRBD1	.	TRBV7-3	TRBJ2-7	TGTGCCAGCAGCTCGGTCGGACAGGGAACCGAGCAGTACTTC	CASSSVGQGTEQYF
TRBD1	few	TRBV27	TRBJ1-5	TGTGCCAGCAGCCACAGGGGGCCGGGGCCCCAGCATTTT	CASSHRGPGPQHF
.	few	TRBV18	TRBJ1-3	TGTGCCAGCTCACCTTTACACGGACAGAAAGGAAACACCATATATTTT	CASSPLHGQKGNTIYF
.	.	TRBV6-1	TRBJ1-1	TGTGCCAGCAGCGAAACCCAGGGAAGCACTGAAGCTTTCTTT	CASSETQGSTEAFF
TRBD1	.	TRBV18	TRBJ1-1	TGTGCCAGCTCACCACCGACAGGGGAATACACTGAAGCTTTCTTT	CASSPPTGEYTEAFF
TRBD1	many	TRBV30	TRBJ1-5	TGTGCCTGGGCGGACAGGGCGTATCAGCCCCAGCATTTT	CAWADRAYQPQHF
.	many	TRBV11-2	TRBJ2-7	TGTGCCAGCAGCTTAAATTTAGCGGACGAGCAGTACTTC	CASSLNLADEQYF
TRBD1	many	TRBV12-3/TRBV12-4	TRBJ2-7	TGTGCCAGCAGCCAAACCGGACAGGGATCCTACGAGCAGTACTTC	CASSQTGQGSYEQYF
.	many	TRBV2	TRBJ2-7	TGTGCCAGCAGTCCTGTTGGGGCACTTGCCTACGAGCAGTACTTC	CASSPVGALAYEQYF
.	many	TRBV9	TRBJ2-1	TGTGCCAGCAGTCTTCACCCAGGTATTGGCAGCAATGAGCAGTTCTTC	CASSLHPGIGSNEQFF
.	.	TRBV12-3/TRBV12-4	TRBJ1-4	TGTGCCAGCAGTTCATCACACAGGGATGGAAAACTGTTTTTT	CASSSSHRDGKLFF
.	few	TRBV3-1	TRBJ2-3	TGTGCCAGCAGCCAAGAACGGCGGGGGCCCAGCACAGATACGCAGTATTTT	CASSQERRGPSTDTQYF
.	many	TRBV7-9	TRBJ2-3	TGTGCCAGCAGCTCTCCGATCGGGGCGGGTTACACAGATACGCAGTATTTT	CASSSPIGAGYTDTQYF
.	.	TRBV10-3	TRBJ1-1	TGTGCCATCAGTGCGGGCGGGAACACTGAAGCTTTCTTT	CAISAGGNTEAFF
TRBD1	.	TRBV3-1	TRBJ2-4	TGTGCCAGCAGCCGTGGGACAGGTATAGCCAAAAACATTCAGTACTTC	CASSRGTGIAKNIQYF
.	.	TRBV7-2	TRBJ2-1	TGTGCCAGCAGCTTATACCCTAGCTCCTGGGAGCAGTTCTTC	CASSLYPSSWEQFF
.	few	TRBV20-1	TRBJ1-2	TGCAGTGCTCCTGACTCCCACGGCTACACCTTC	CSAPDSHGYTF
.	many	TRBV6-5	TRBJ1-2	TGTGCCAGCAGTTACTTTCCGGGAACGTACTATGGCTACACCTTC	CASSYFPGTYYGYTF
TRBD1	many	TRBV2	TRBJ2-2	TGTGCCAGCACCGGGCCAGGGGGCAGGACCGGGGAGCTGTTTTTT	CASTGPGGRTGELFF
.	few	TRBV7-2	TRBJ1-4	TGTGCCAGCAGCCTCATGGGGACGGCTAATGAAAAACTGTTTTTT	CASSLMGTANEKLFF
TRBD2	many	TRBV5-1	TRBJ2-1	TGCGCCAGCAGCTCCATAAGCGGGAGCCACCGTAATGAGCAGTTCTTC	CASSSISGSHRNEQFF
.	many	TRBV11-2	TRBJ2-1	TGTGCCAGCAGCCCGACTCGCTTTCCTAGGTGGGAGCAGTTCTTC	CASSPTRFPRWEQFF
.	.	TRBV24-1	TRBJ1-1	TGTGCCACCAGTGATTTCGGGGGAACTGAAGCTTTCTTT	CATSDFGGTEAFF
TRBD2	many	TRBV12-3/TRBV12-4	TRBJ2-7	TGTGCCAGCAGTCCGGGAGGGGGGGCTGAGCAGTACTTC	CASSPGGGAEQYF
.	.	TRBV5-6	TRBJ1-5	TGTGCCAGCAGCTCCGGAAATATTTATCAGCCCCAGCATTTT	CASSSGNIYQPQHF